A single TCR beta chain is shown here with its context. CDR3 length: 12 amino acids. J lost 2 bases, V lost 8 bases, and 0 bases had no gene match. Under the authors' procedure: The authors estimated nucleated cell counts from reference gene primer amplification. Produced via immunoSEQ multiplex PCR; TCRdb's table is partial and in-frame only. The DNA was the basis for D and trimming; V, J and clone size are from that table. The sample contains some 44,000 clones, roughly 90% of which appear only once. The data stem from a study of blood T cell repertoires in COVID-19. Study information: Material from acute and convalescent COVID-19 was sourced from the United States, Italy and Spain. The cDNA or gDNA used as material had been derived from T cells, B-cell-depleted T cells, or PBMCs.

The sequence was collected from a human donor in a cohort sampled during active COVID-19. The sample was peripheral blood. The chain links TRBV23-1 to TRBJ2-7, with TRBD1 identical over 10 bases. TRBV23-1 is treated as an ORF (open reading frame) with a function not yet certain. As DNA, the CDR3 is TGCGCCAGCGGACAGGGGGCCTACGAGCAGTACTTC. It yields the protein CASGQGAYEQYF.